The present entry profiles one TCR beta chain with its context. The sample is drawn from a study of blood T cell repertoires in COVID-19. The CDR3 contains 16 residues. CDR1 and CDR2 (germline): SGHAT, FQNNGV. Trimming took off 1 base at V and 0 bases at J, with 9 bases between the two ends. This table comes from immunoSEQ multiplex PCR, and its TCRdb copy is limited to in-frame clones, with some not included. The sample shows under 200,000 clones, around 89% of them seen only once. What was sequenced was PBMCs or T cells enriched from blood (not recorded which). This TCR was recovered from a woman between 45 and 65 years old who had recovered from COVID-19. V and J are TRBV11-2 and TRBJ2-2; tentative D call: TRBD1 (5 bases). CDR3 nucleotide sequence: TGTGCCAGCAGCTTAGGACACAGGACGAACACCGGGGAGCTGTTTTTT. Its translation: CASSLGHRTNTGELFF.